The clone carrying this TCR beta chain has only a few counts. Its antigen is still unknown. The CDR3 consists of 15 residues. Germline V lookup: CDR1 SGHNT, CDR2 YENEEA. The V end lost 3 bases, the J end lost 1 base, and 12 bases lay between the germline ends. The data stem from a study of T cells in localized non-small cell lung cancer. Findings and caveats of the study: Median detection of top 100 tumor clones in adjacent lung was 57 clones. Heterogeneity remains possible because sequencing was limited to only one tumor region.

Libraries were prepared by immunoSEQ multiplex PCR; TCRdb keeps only in-frame clonotypes and omits some of them. This table has 6,000 to 7,500 clones, roughly 53% appearing once. The material was lymph node tissue, obtained before any cancer treatment. The TCR originated in a female donor of 60 years or more with stage I lung adenocarcinoma. This chain uses TRBV11-3 with TRBJ1-1, with D uncertain. The CDR3 region is CASSLYGSRNTEAFF. The CDR3 nucleotides are TGTGCCAGCAGCTTGTATGGCAGTCGGAACACTGAAGCTTTCTTT.